This T cell receptor (beta chain) derives from a study of vaccination effects on CD4 cells after COVID-19 (dated by TCRdb to the early 2020s). As for the study more broadly: To identify antigen-specific CD4+ T cell clonotypes by their expansion, the ViraFEST assay first stimulated PBMC with viral peptide pools and then applied TCR sequencing. Samples were taken from three convalescent patients early (day +14) and late (day +241, +227, +161 respectively) after vaccination. Across the study, the median time from the second dose to post-vaccine sampling was 72 days (range 14 to 241). Approximately 2 million PBMC per well were cultured in IMDM with 5% human AB serum, roughly 11 IU/ml IL-2 and gentamicin, plus 10 ug/ml peptides. In both COVID-19 convalescent patients and infection-naive vaccine recipients, the study compared SARS-CoV-2 spike-specific CD4+ TCR repertoires from before mRNA vaccination with those from after it. Altogether, roughly 10 COVID-19 convalescent patients and a few SARS-CoV-2-naive healthy vaccine recipients made up the full study. In the study, cultures from other donors were sequenced using the Oncomine TCR Beta short-read assay on an Illumina iSeq 100. The research as a whole found: Only a small number of convalescent patients were included, and no early post-infection timepoints were available, which limited the study. In convalescent patients, the post-vaccine spike-reactive repertoire was composed mainly of new vaccine-induced clones that were largely distinct from infection-induced clones. At late post-vaccination timepoints, both infection-induced and vaccine-induced clones showed marked clonal contraction, consistent with waning T cell responses.

After approximately 11 days of culture, CD4+ T cells were isolated with the EasySep CD4+ T cell isolation kit. PCR-confirmed SARS-CoV-2 infection had occurred in convalescent patients between March and December 2020, before the Alpha, Beta and Delta variants emerged in the United States. Each participant got two doses of an mRNA SARS-CoV-2 vaccine, either BNT162b2 or mRNA-1273. Half of the culture medium was replaced with fresh IL-2-containing medium on days 3 and 7. Each peptide stimulation condition was cultured in triplicate wells unless otherwise noted. Using Ficoll-Paque Plus gradient centrifugation, PBMC were separated from whole blood and then either used fresh or cryopreserved at -140C. The QIAamp micro DNA kit was used to extract genomic DNA from the cultured CD4+ T cells. In regard to this clone: This clone's antigen is unknown. Base qualities are not recorded, but no much larger clone differs from it by a single base.

Library preparation used the immunoSEQ multiplex PCR assay. DNA from the CD4+ T cells that had been cultured and isolated underwent TCR beta CDR3 sequencing. The authors' analysis ran thus. Non-productive TCR sequences were removed and reads were trimmed to the CDR3 region, keeping CDR3s of at least 7 amino acids. Antigen-specific clonotypes were identified using the MANAFEST web app by comparison of expansion in peptide wells against reference cultures. To count as positive, a clone had to show expansion at FDR<0.05 compared with the reference and with all other wells, an odds ratio above 5, and a frequency above 0.1% in two replicate wells. A clonotype was defined as cross-reactive if the clonotype was significantly expanded both in SARS-CoV-2 spike wells and in at least one common cold coronavirus spike condition. CDR3 similarity was assessed by Levenshtein distance using the stringdist R package, and unrooted trees were constructed with ape in R 3.6.1. Entries here come from immuneACCESS through TCRdb and include only in-frame sequences with V and J called. Some clones fail to appear in such tables; in the studies checked, an unresolved V gene covers under half of the shortfall, and the cause of the remainder is unknown. V and J calls and clone size come straight from that table; D and trimming were deduced from the DNA. The sample table records tens of thousands of clones; 76% of these occur just once. Together, the top ten hold about 3.7% of the sample.

V drops 5 bases and J drops 4 bases, leaving 24 bases in between. Looking up the germline V gene yields CDR1 SGHRS and CDR2 YFSETQ. From the cysteine through the phenylalanine, the CDR3 covers 17 amino acids. Left in the record is the CDR3 DNA by itself, 51 bases read in frame from the first base. The rearranged chain carries TRBV5-1 and TRBJ1-2, with TRBD1 perhaps the D gene, on 6 matching bases. This clonotype was sampled from a human donor who had a prior SARS-CoV-2 infection. Sequenced material: CD4+ T cells from PBMCs cultured without peptide, taken after COVID-19 vaccination. The sequenced DNA: TGCGCCAGCAGTAACCCGGGACAAGGACTGTCAGTCTATGGCTACACCTTC. It codes for CASSNPGQGLSVYGYTF.